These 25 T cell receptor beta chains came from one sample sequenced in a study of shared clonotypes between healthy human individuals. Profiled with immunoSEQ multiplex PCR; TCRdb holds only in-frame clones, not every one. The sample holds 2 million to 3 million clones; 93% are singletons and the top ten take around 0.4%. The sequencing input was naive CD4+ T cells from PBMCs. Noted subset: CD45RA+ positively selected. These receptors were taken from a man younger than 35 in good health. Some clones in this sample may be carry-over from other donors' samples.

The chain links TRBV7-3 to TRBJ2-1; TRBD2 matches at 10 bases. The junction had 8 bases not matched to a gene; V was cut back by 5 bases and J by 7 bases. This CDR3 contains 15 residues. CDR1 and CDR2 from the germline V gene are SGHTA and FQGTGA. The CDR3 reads CASSGSGGSGNEQFF. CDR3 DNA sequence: TGTGCCAGCAGCGGTAGCGGGGGGTCTGGTAATGAGCAGTTCTTC.

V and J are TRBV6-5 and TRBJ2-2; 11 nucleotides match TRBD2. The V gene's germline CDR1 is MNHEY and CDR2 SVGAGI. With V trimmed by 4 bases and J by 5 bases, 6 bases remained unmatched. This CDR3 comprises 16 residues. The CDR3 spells CASSSMASGRTGELFF. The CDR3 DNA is TGTGCCAGCAGTTCCATGGCTAGCGGGAGGACCGGGGAGCTGTTTTTT.

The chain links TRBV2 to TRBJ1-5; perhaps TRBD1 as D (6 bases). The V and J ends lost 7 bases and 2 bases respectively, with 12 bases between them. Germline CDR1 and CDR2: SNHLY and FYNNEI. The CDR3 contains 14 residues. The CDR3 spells CASKISGGNQPQHF. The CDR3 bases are TGTGCCAGCAAAATCTCAGGGGGCAATCAGCCCCAGCATTTT.

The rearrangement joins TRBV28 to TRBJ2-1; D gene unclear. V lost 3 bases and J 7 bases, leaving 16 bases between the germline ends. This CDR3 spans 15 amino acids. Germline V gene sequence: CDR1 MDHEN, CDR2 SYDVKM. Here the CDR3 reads CASSFRGGSRNEQFF. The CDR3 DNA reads TGTGCCAGCAGTTTCCGCGGCGGATCGCGGAATGAGCAGTTCTTC. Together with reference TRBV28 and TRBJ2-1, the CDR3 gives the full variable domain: DVKVTQSSRYLVKRTGEKVFLECVQDMDHENMFWYRQDPGLGLRLIYFSYDVKMKEKGDIPEGYSVSREKKERFSLILESASTNQTSMYLCASSFRGGSRNEQFFGPGTRLTVL.

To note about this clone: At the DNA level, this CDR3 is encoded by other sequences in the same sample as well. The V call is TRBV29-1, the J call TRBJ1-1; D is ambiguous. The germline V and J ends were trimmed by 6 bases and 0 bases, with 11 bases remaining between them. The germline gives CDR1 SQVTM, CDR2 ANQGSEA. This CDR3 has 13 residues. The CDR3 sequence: CSVAGRLNTEAFF. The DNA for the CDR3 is TGCAGCGTGGCCGGACGGTTGAACACTGAAGCTTTCTTT.

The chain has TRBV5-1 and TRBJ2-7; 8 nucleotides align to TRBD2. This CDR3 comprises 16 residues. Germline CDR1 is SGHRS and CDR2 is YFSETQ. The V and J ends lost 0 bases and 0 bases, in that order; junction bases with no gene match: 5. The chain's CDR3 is CASSLAGGPYSYEQYF. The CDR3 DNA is TGCGCCAGCAGCTTGGCGGGGGGGCCCTACTCCTACGAGCAGTACTTC.

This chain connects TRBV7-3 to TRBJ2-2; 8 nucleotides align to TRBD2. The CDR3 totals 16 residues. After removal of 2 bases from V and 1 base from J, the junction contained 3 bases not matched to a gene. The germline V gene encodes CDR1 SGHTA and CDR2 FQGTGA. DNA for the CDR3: TGTGCCAGCAGCTTACTAGCGGGCTTGAACACCGGGGAGCTGTTTTTT. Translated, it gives CASSLLAGLNTGELFF.

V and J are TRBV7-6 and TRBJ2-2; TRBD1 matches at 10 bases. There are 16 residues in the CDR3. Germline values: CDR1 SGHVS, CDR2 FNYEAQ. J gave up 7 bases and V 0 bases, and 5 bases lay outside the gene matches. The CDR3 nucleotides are TGTGCCAGCAGCTTAGCGGACAGGGGGGCGTACGGGGAGCTGTTTTTT. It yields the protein CASSLADRGAYGELFF.

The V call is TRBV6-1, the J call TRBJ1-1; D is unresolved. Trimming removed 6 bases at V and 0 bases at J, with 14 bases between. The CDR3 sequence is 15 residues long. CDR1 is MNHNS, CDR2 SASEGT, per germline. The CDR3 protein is CASRRDRALNTEAFF. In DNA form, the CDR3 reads TGTGCCAGCAGGAGAGACCGCGCCTTGAACACTGAAGCTTTCTTT.

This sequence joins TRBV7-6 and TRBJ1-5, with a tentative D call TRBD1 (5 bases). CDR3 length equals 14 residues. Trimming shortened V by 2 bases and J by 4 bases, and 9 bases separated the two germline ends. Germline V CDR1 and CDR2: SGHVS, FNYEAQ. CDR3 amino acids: CASSLNRGNQPQHF. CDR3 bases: TGTGCCAGCAGCTTAAATCGGGGGAATCAGCCCCAGCATTTT.

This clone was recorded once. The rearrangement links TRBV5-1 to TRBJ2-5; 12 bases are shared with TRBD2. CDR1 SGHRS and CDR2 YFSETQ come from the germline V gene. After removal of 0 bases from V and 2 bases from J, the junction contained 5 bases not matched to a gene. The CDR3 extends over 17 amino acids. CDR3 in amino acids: CASSLGTTSGGQETQYF. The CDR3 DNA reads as TGCGCCAGCAGCTTGGGAACGACTAGCGGGGGACAAGAGACCCAGTACTTC.

In nucleotides, the CDR3 is TGTGCCAGTAGTATTCGGACAGTTACCCGGAGTACTGAAGCTTTCTTT. Translated, it gives CASSIRTVTRSTEAFF. The V gene is TRBV19, the J gene TRBJ1-1; weak D call: TRBD1 (6 bases). Trimming shortened V by 3 bases and J by 5 bases, and 19 bases separated the two germline ends. The CDR3 extends over 16 amino acids. Germline V lookup: CDR1 LNHDA, CDR2 SQIVND (reference sequence).

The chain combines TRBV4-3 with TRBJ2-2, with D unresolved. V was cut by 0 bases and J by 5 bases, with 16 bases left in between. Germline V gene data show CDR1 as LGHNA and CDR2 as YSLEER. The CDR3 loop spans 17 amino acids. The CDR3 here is CASSQDFPGRRTGELFF. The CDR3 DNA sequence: TGCGCCAGCAGCCAAGACTTCCCAGGTCGAAGGACCGGGGAGCTGTTTTTT.

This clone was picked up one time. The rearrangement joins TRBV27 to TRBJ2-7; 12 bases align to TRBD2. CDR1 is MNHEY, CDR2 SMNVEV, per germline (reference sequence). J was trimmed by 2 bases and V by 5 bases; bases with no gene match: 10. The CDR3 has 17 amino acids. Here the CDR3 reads CASSPSRTSGDAYEQYF. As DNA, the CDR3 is TGTGCCAGCAGTCCATCTCGGACTAGCGGGGACGCCTACGAGCAGTACTTC.

The CDR3 DNA reads TGTGCCAGCCTAATCCGGCAAGGTCAGCCCCAGCATTTT. Its translation is CASLIRQGQPQHF. The genes are TRBV2 and TRBJ1-5; D not certain. Germline V gene lookup returns CDR1 SNHLY and CDR2 FYNNEI. This CDR3 is built from 13 residues. Trimming removed 8 bases from V and 6 bases from J, with 14 bases in between.

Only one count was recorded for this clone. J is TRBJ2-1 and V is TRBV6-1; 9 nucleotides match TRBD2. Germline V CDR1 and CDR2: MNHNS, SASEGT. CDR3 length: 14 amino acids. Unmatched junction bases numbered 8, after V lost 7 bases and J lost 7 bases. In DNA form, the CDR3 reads TGTGCCAGCAAGGGCGGGAGGGTGAGAAATGAGCAGTTCTTC. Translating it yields CASKGGRVRNEQFF.

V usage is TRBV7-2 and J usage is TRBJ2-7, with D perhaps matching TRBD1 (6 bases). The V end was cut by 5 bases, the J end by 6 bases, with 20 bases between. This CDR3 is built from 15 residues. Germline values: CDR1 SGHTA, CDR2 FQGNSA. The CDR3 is CASSIGGGQFTEQYF. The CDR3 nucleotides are TGTGCCAGCAGCATAGGTGGGGGACAATTCACCGAGCAGTACTTC.

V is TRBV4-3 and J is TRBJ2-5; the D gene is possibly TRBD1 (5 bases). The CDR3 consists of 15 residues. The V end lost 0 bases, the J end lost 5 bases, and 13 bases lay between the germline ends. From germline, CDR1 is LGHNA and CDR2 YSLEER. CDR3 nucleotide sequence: TGCGCCAGCAGCCAAGAAGGGCAGGGTGCGGAGACCCAGTACTTC. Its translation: CASSQEGQGAETQYF.

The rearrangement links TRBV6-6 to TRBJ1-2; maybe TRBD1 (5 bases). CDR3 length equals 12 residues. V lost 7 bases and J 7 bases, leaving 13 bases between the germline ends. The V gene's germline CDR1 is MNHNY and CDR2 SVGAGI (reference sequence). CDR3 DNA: TGTGCCAGCATGGGACGGGGCTCTGGCTACACCTTC. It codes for CASMGRGSGYTF.

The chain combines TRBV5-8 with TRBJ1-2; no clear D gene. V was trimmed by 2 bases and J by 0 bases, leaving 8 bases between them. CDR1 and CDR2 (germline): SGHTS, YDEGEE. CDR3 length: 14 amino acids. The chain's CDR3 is CASSFGRANYGYTF. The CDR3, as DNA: TGTGCCAGCAGCTTTGGCCGTGCTAACTATGGCTACACCTTC. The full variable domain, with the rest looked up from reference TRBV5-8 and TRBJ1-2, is EAGVTQSPTHLIKTRGQQATLRCSPISGHTSVYWYQQALGLGLQFLLWYDEGEERNRGNFPPRFSGRQFPNYSSELNVNALELEDSALYLCASSFGRANYGYTFGSGTRLTVV.

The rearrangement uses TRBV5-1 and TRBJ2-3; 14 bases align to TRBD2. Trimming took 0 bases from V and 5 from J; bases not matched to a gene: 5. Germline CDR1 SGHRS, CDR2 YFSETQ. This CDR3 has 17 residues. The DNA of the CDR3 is TGCGCCAGCAGCTTGGGACTAGCGGGAGGGCCAAGAGATACGCAGTATTTT. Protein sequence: CASSLGLAGGPRDTQYF.

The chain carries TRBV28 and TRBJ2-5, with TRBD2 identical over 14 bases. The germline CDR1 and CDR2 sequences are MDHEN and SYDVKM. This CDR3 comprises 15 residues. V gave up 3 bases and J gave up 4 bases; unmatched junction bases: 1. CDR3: CASSLGTSGRETQYF. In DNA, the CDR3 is TGTGCCAGCAGTTTGGGGACTAGCGGGAGAGAGACCCAGTACTTC.

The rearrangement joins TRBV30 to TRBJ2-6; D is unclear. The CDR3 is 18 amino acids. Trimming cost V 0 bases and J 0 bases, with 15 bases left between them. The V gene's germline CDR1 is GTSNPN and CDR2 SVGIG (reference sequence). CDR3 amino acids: CAWSVGRRSRSGANVLTF. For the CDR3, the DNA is TGTGCCTGGAGTGTAGGGCGGCGGAGCCGCTCTGGGGCCAACGTCCTGACTTTC.

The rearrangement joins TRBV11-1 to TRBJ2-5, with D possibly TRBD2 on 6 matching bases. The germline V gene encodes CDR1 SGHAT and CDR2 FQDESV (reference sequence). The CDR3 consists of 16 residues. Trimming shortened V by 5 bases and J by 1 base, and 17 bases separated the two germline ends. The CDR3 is CASSPERRGLQETQYF. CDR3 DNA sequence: TGTGCCAGCAGCCCCGAAAGGAGGGGTCTCCAAGAGACCCAGTACTTC.

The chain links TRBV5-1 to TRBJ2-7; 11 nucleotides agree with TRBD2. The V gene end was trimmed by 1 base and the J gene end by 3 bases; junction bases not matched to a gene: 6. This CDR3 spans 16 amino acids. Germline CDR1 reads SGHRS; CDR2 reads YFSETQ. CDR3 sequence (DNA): TGCGCCAGCAGCTTGACGGGACTAGCGGATGTCTACGAGCAGTACTTC. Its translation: CASSLTGLADVYEQYF.